What follows are 13 T cell receptor beta chains derived from one specimen sequenced in a study of tumor and adjacent non-tumor tissue in lung cancer. RNA was extracted from bulk tissue without any cell sorting. A modified ARM-PCR protocol with three rounds of nested PCR amplified TCRbeta. One entry per CDR3 protein, called by TCRdb with MiXCR from the multiplex PCR reads. The table includes 77,000 or so distinct CDR3 sequences, under 80% detected once. Sequencing input: lung tumor tissue. The receptor set was obtained from a woman between 45 and 60 years old with non-small cell lung cancer.

Turning to this clonotype: One end of the junction does not line up with germline, which may come from a read error. This sequence joins TRBV4-2 and TRBJ2-1; TRBD2 might be the D (6 bases). From germline, CDR1 is LGHNA and CDR2 YNFKEQ. This CDR3 is 16 amino acids long. CDR3: CASGQERLEGWNEQFF. CDR3 DNA sequence: TGTGCCAGCGGCCAAGAAAGACTAGAGGGCTGGAATGAGCAGTTCTTC.

The gene calls are TRBV10-3 and TRBJ2-1; D not certain. The V end was cut by 4 bases, the J end by 5 bases, with 12 bases between. In germline, CDR1 is ENHRY, CDR2 SYGVKD. This CDR3 region has 14 residues. CDR3 nucleotides: TGTGCCATCAGTGGACATGTCCTAAACAATGAGCAGTTCTTC. Translating gives CAISGHVLNNEQFF.

V gene TRBV7-8 combines with J gene TRBJ2-7, with D possibly matching TRBD2 (6 bases). Trimming stripped 4 bases from V and 2 bases from J, with 21 bases between. CDR3 length: 17 amino acids. Per germline, CDR1 SGHVS and CDR2 FQNEAQ. The DNA of the CDR3 is TGTGCCAGCAGCTCAGAGCGTCTCAGAGGAGGGGCCTACGAGCAGTACTTC. Protein sequence: CASSSERLRGGAYEQYF.

For this clonotype: The DNA is omitted, as the CDR3 cannot be located on it reliably, and the CDR3 follows TCRdb's listing. The chain combines TRBV29-1 with TRBJ2-1; the tabulated D call, TRBD2, remains unverified against the DNA. Germline lookup yields CDR1 SQVTM and CDR2 ANQGSEA. The CDR3 is 14 residues long, ends included. CDR3 residues: CSVEVAGGSNEHFF.

About this clonotype itself: Germline is not matched at one junction end, which may reflect a read error. This chain connects TRBV11-2 to TRBJ2-7; TRBD1 is a possible D gene (5 bases). Germline-derived CDR1 and CDR2 are SGHAT and FQNNGV. The CDR3 has 14 amino acids. Here the CDR3 DNA reads TGTGCCAGCAATCTGACGGACACTGCCTACGAGCAGCACTTC. Its protein is CASNLTDTAYEQHF.

The genes are TRBV6-1 and TRBJ2-2; 10 nucleotides agree with TRBD1. This CDR3 has 15 amino acids. Looked up from germline, CDR1 is MNHNS and CDR2 is SASEGT. In DNA, the CDR3 is TGTGTCAACAGTGACGGACAGGGGGACACCGGGGAGCTGTTTTTT. Translation: CVNSDGQGDTGELFF.

This clonotype was seen a few times. Sequence at one end of the junction differs from germline and may be a read error. The rearrangement uses TRBV5-6 and TRBJ2-6; TRBD1 matches at 7 bases. CDR1 is SGHDT, CDR2 YYEEEE, per germline. The CDR3 extends over 17 amino acids. The CDR3: CASRLWTGHSGANVPTF. CDR3 nucleotide sequence: TGTGCCAGCAGGTTGTGGACAGGCCACTCTGGGGCCAACGTCCCGACTTTC. The full variable domain, rest sourced from reference TRBV5-6 and TRBJ2-6, is DAGVTQSPTHLIKTRGQQVTLRCSPKSGHDTVSWYQQALGQGPQFIFQYYEEEERQRGNFPDRFSGHQFPNYSSELNVNALLLGDSALYLCASRLWTGHSGANVPTFGAGSRLTVL.

This clonotype occurred once. The junction differs from germline at one of its ends, possibly a read error. V and J are TRBV4-2 and TRBJ2-1, with D possibly being TRBD1 or TRBD2 (5 bases each). CDR1 and CDR2 from the germline V gene are LGHNA and YNFKEQ. The CDR3 contains 17 residues. For the CDR3, the DNA is TGTGGCAGCAGCCAAGATTTTGGGACCACCCTTTACAACGAGCAGTTCTTC. Residues: CGSSQDFGTTLYNEQFF.

This clonotype is a singleton in its sample. DNA of the CDR3: TGTGCCAGCAGTTTAGATAGCAGGGTTGCCTACGAGCAGTACTTC. The encoded protein is CASSLDSRVAYEQYF. V and J are TRBV28 and TRBJ2-7; tentative D call: TRBD1 (5 bases). The CDR3 has 15 residues. V was trimmed by 2 bases and J by 2 bases, leaving 13 bases between them. Germline V gene data show CDR1 as MDHEN and CDR2 as SYDVKM.

This clonotype appeared a few times. This sequence joins TRBV4-1 and TRBJ1-5; a weak D match, TRBD1 (5 bases). The V end lost 9 bases, the J end lost 6 bases, and 21 bases lay between the germline ends. CDR1 MGHRA and CDR2 YSYEKL come from the germline V gene. The CDR3 covers 15 residues. CDR3 DNA: TGCGCCAGTAACCAAGACGGGGGAGGAAGTCAGCCCCAGCATTTT. Translation: CASNQDGGGSQPQHF.

As concerns this clonotype: This may come from a read error, since a much larger clone is one base off. The chain is built from TRBV7-9 and TRBJ2-2, with TRBD2 identical over 7 bases. Germline CDR1 and CDR2: SEHNR and FQNEAQ (reference sequence). The CDR3 has 16 amino acids. CDR3 sequence (DNA): TGTACCAGCAGCTCCAACCCCCGGGGAGGGGCCGGGGAGCTGTTTTTT. Protein product: CTSSSNPRGGAGELFF. Together with reference TRBV7-9 and TRBJ2-2, the CDR3 gives the full variable domain: DTGVSQNPRHKITKRGQNVTFRCDPISEHNRLYWYRQTLGQGPEFLTYFQNEAQLEKSRLLSDRFSAERPKGSFSTLEIQRTEQGDSAMYLCTSSSNPRGGAGELFFGEGSRLTVL.

A word on this clonotype: A clone one base away is much larger, so this may be a read error. The V gene is TRBV5-1, the J gene TRBJ1-1; 7 nucleotides line up with TRBD1. This CDR3 has 15 amino acids. Losses at the gene ends were 0 bases for V and 3 bases for J; bases not matched to a gene: 5. Germline assignment: CDR1 SGHRS and CDR2 YFSETQ. The CDR3 here is CASSLDRQGDTEAFF. The CDR3 bases are TGCGCCAGCAGCTTGGATCGGCAGGGGGACACTGAAGCTTTCTTT.

About this clonotype: Germline is not matched at one junction end, which may reflect a read error. The J gene is TRBJ2-3, the V gene TRBV5-4; D is ambiguous. CDR1 is SGHNT, CDR2 YYREEE, per germline (reference sequence). This CDR3 has 14 amino acids. CDR3 in amino acids: CATSLVLSTDTQYF. The CDR3 DNA reads TGTGCCACCAGCTTGGTCCTAAGCACAGATACGCAGTATTTT.